This record concerns one T cell receptor (beta chain) sequence. Germline V gene sequence: CDR1 LGHDT, CDR2 YNNKEL (reference sequence). With 0 bases clipped from V and 0 bases from J, the junction kept 9 bases outside the gene matches. CDR3 length: 19 residues. Using immunoSEQ multiplex PCR, the repertoire was profiled, and TCRdb retains in-frame clones only, with some absent. This sample yields about 270,000 clones, of which approximately 90% are seen a single time; about 4% belongs to the top ten. The entry originates in a study of blood T cell repertoires in COVID-19. Overall study context: Acute and convalescent COVID-19 samples came from the United States, Italy and Spain.

The sequence derives from a woman in her twenties or thirties with acute COVID-19. The chain links TRBV3-1 (or the pseudogene TRBV3-2) to TRBJ1-5; the match to TRBD1 covers 9 bases. What was sequenced was PBMCs or T cells enriched from blood (not recorded which). CDR3 coding DNA: TGTGCCAGCAGCCAAGATACGGGGACAGGGCTTGATAGCAATCAGCCCCAGCATTTT. Protein sequence: CASSQDTGTGLDSNQPQHF.